This T cell receptor (beta chain) was captured in a study of a mutant IDH1 vaccine in newly diagnosed glioma. Repertoires were generated with immunoSEQ multiplex PCR, while TCRdb's copy carries only in-frame clones and drops some. The sample records tens of thousands of clones, approximately 87% being singletons. Indicated time point: week 23, last vaccination. A single vaccine dose contained 300 ug of mutant IDH1 20-mer peptide, and topical imiquimod was used with it. A remark on this clone: Antigen: not known.

CDR3 length: 15 amino acids. V was trimmed by 4 bases and J by 0 bases, leaving 12 bases between them. Germline CDR1 and CDR2: LGHNA and YSLEER. This chain links TRBV4-3 with TRBJ1-2; a possible D gene is TRBD1 (5 bases). The clonotype originates from a man aged 35 to 55 with glioma. The sample was PBMCs, taken from a glioma patient whose treatment included an IDH1 peptide vaccine. CDR3 region: CASSLTTVSNYGYTF. CDR3 nucleotides: TGCGCCAGCAGCCTAACGACAGTTTCTAACTATGGCTACACCTTC.